One sample yielded the 21 T cell receptor beta chains listed below, sequenced in a study of human T cells and chemical hapten exposure. Time point specified: pre-sensitization, week 0. Sample treatment: therapeutic diphenylcyclopropenone sensitization with weekly scalp DPC. TCRdb re-analysed the RACE reads in MiXCR, keeping a single row per CDR3 protein. This table holds fewer than 150,000 distinct CDR3 sequences, less than 15% found once. The input for sequencing was whole blood, taken in connection with sensitization to the hapten diphenylcyclopropenone (DPC). The source is a woman under 30 with alopecia areata. Some clones in this sample may be carry-over from other donors' samples.

This clonotype was picked up a small number of times. This chain connects TRBV14 to TRBJ2-7; D unresolved. The V end lost 4 bases, the J end lost 5 bases, and 12 bases lay between the germline ends. Germline assignment: CDR1 SGHDN and CDR2 FVKESK. The CDR3 contains 13 residues. Written as DNA, the CDR3 is TGTGCCAGCAGCCGTTCGCCCTTGAACGAGCAGTACTTC. Residues: CASSRSPLNEQYF.

This clonotype has a handful of counts. This chain uses TRBV4-3 with TRBJ2-1, with D possibly TRBD2 on 7 matching bases. V gave up 0 bases and J gave up 6 bases, with 18 bases separating them. Germline lookup yields CDR1 LGHNA and CDR2 YSLEER. The CDR3 is 17 amino acids. CDR3 sequence: CASSQDPGGAFPNEQFF. In nucleotides, the CDR3 is TGCGCCAGCAGCCAAGACCCTGGGGGGGCATTTCCCAATGAGCAGTTCTTC.

This clonotype turned up a few times. This chain joins TRBV11-1 and TRBJ2-1; D possibly uses TRBD1 or TRBD2 (6 bases each). The CDR3 has 15 amino acids. V was clipped by 4 bases and J by 1 base, with 11 bases between them. Germline lookup yields CDR1 SGHAT and CDR2 FQDESV (reference sequence). CDR3 nucleotides: TGTGCCAGCAGCTCTTCGGGGGCGTCCTACAATGAGCAGTTCTTC. The encoded protein is CASSSSGASYNEQFF.

The chain couples TRBV29-1 to TRBJ1-1, with unresolved D. This CDR3 has 13 residues. Trimming shortened V by 6 bases and J by 6 bases, and 17 bases separated the two germline ends. Looked up from germline, CDR1 is SQVTM and CDR2 is ANQGSEA. The CDR3: CSVGDVVLAEAFF. In nucleotides, the CDR3 is TGCAGCGTCGGAGACGTAGTTCTTGCTGAAGCTTTCTTT.

The gene calls are TRBV28 and TRBJ1-1; 7 bases line up with TRBD1. The CDR3 has 13 residues. Germline CDR1 is MDHEN and CDR2 is SYDVKM. V shed 8 bases, J shed 2 bases, and the junction held 5 bases outside the gene matches. CDR3 coding DNA: TGTGCCAGCTTTCAGGGGGACAACACTGAAGCTTTCTTT. Translation: CASFQGDNTEAFF.

This clonotype showed up many times. The CDR3 DNA sequence: TGTGCCAGCAGCCCTGGGGCAGGGCAGTACTTC. It codes for CASSPGAGQYF. The J gene is TRBJ2-7, the V gene TRBV12-3 or TRBV12-4, with a weak D call TRBD1 (5 bases). CDR3 length: 11 amino acids. Trimming shortened V by 6 bases and J by 9 bases, and 12 bases separated the two germline ends.

The gene calls are TRBV12-3 or TRBV12-4 and TRBJ1-2, with 9 bases matching TRBD1. Trimming took 5 bases from V and 0 from J; bases not matched to a gene: 7. The CDR3 is made up of 16 amino acids. The chain's CDR3 is CASSPGQGRPNYGYTF. The CDR3 DNA is TGTGCCAGCAGTCCGGGACAGGGCAGGCCTAACTATGGCTACACCTTC.

This clonotype was seen a few times. This chain joins TRBV18 and TRBJ1-6, with 7 bases matching TRBD1. After removal of 5 bases from V and 7 bases from J, the junction contained 5 bases not matched to a gene. The length of the CDR3 is 14 residues. Germline V gives CDR1 KGHSH, CDR2 LQKENI. CDR3 in DNA: TGTGCCAGCTCAAGGGGACAGTGGAATTCACCCCTCCACTTT. Its translation is CASSRGQWNSPLHF. Full variable domain (missing parts from reference TRBV18 and TRBJ1-6): NAGVMQNPRHLVRRRGQEARLRCSPMKGHSHVYWYRQLPEEGLKFMVYLQKENIIDESGMPKERFSAEFPKEGPSILRIQQVVRGDSAAYFCASSRGQWNSPLHFGNGTRLTVT.

The rearrangement joins TRBV30 to TRBJ1-6; no clear D gene. CDR1 and CDR2 (germline): GTSNPN, SVGIG (reference sequence). The CDR3 is 13 residues long. With 3 bases removed from V and 12 bases from J, the gap between germline ends came to 15 bases. CDR3 protein: CAWRENRLGPLHF. CDR3 bases: TGTGCCTGGAGGGAAAATCGTCTTGGACCCCTCCACTTT.

This clonotype has at least ten counts. The J gene is TRBJ1-2, the V gene TRBV9, with 7 bases that match TRBD1. Per the germline V gene, CDR1 is SGDLS and CDR2 is YYNGEE. V trimming: 3 bases; J trimming: 2 bases; junction bases outside the gene matches: 1. The CDR3 runs 13 residues. CDR3 protein: CASSEGQNYGYTF. CDR3 in DNA: TGTGCCAGCAGCGAGGGACAGAACTATGGCTACACCTTC.

CDR3 in amino acids: CASSLGLRLTHSNQPQHF. The DNA of the CDR3 is TGTGCCAGCAGTTTAGGCTTAAGACTCACTCATAGCAATCAGCCCCAGCATTTT. This chain links TRBV28 with TRBJ1-5; D remains unclear. CDR3 length equals 18 residues. V was clipped by 2 bases and J by 0 bases, with 17 bases between them. Germline V gives CDR1 MDHEN, CDR2 SYDVKM.

This clonotype was seen only a few times. V gene TRBV2 combines with J gene TRBJ1-5; D call uncertain. CDR1 and CDR2 (germline): SNHLY, FYNNEI. The V end lost 6 bases, the J end lost 4 bases, and 16 bases lay between the germline ends. CDR3 length equals 15 residues. CDR3 region: CASSRTVAANQPQHF. The CDR3 DNA is TGTGCCAGCAGCCGAACGGTGGCAGCTAATCAGCCCCAGCATTTT.

V usage is TRBV20-1 and J usage is TRBJ2-3; 12 bases are shared with TRBD2. The germline gives CDR1 DFQATT, CDR2 SNEGSKA (reference sequence). This CDR3 region has 13 residues. V shed 6 bases, J shed 6 bases, and the junction held 4 bases outside the gene matches. As DNA, the CDR3 is TGCAGTGCGGCTAGCGGGGGGGTGGATACGCAGTATTTT. It specifies CSAASGGVDTQYF.

This clonotype came up many times. This chain uses TRBV12-3 or TRBV12-4 with TRBJ1-6; the match to TRBD1 covers 9 bases. J lost 7 bases, V lost 8 bases, and 6 bases had no gene match. CDR3 size: 14 residues. CDR3 nucleotides: TGTGCCAGCCTACCCGGACAGGGGAATTCACCCCTCCACTTT. This codes for CASLPGQGNSPLHF.

The V call is TRBV29-1, the J call TRBJ1-5, with D tentatively TRBD1 (6 bases). Germline V gene lookup returns CDR1 SQVTM and CDR2 ANQGSEA. There are 13 residues in the CDR3. Written as DNA, the CDR3 is TGCACACTTGGGGGCAGGCTTTTTCAGCCCCAGCATTTT. It translates to CTLGGRLFQPQHF.

The gene calls are TRBV20-1 and TRBJ2-2; D is unresolved. The V and J ends lost 3 bases and 3 bases respectively, with 8 bases between them. The CDR3 is 13 amino acids. The germline V gene has CDR1 DFQATT and CDR2 SNEGSKA (reference sequence). The CDR3 reads CSARRHDTGELFF. CDR3 coding DNA: TGCAGTGCTAGGAGACACGACACCGGGGAGCTGTTTTTT.

The gene calls are TRBV5-5 and TRBJ1-1; D is possibly TRBD1 (6 bases). The germline V gene encodes CDR1 SGHKS and CDR2 YYEKEE (reference sequence). The CDR3 runs 16 residues. V was clipped by 5 bases and J by 2 bases, with 19 bases between them. The CDR3 sequence: CASSMAAGDPNTEAFF. Written as DNA, the CDR3 is TGTGCCAGCAGTATGGCGGCAGGGGACCCTAACACTGAAGCTTTCTTT.

This clonotype occurred a few times. The chain uses TRBV7-2 and TRBJ2-2; D gene uncertain. V lost 5 bases to trimming and J lost 0 bases, with 16 bases between them. The CDR3 is made up of 17 amino acids. Germline V gene data show CDR1 as SGHTA and CDR2 as FQGNSA. This chain's CDR3 is CASSRHPVGANTGELFF. In DNA, the CDR3 is TGTGCCAGCAGCCGTCATCCGGTGGGTGCGAACACCGGGGAGCTGTTTTTT.

The chain links TRBV29-1 to TRBJ2-6; D is ambiguous. Germline V CDR1 and CDR2: SQVTM, ANQGSEA. The CDR3 is 13 amino acids. V was shortened by 4 bases and J by 4 bases, with 8 bases between the two germline ends. The CDR3 is CSVVGWGANVLTF. The CDR3 bases are TGCAGCGTTGTGGGTTGGGGGGCCAACGTCCTGACTTTC.

This chain links TRBV14 with TRBJ2-1; no reliable D call. Germline V gene sequence: CDR1 SGHDN, CDR2 FVKESK. CDR3 length: 15 amino acids. V shed 9 bases and J shed 6 bases, with 21 bases lying between them. The CDR3 region is CASSSVPNIRNEQFF. Written as DNA, the CDR3 is TGTGCCAGTTCATCGGTACCGAACATCCGCAATGAGCAGTTCTTC.

The genes are TRBV24-1 and TRBJ1-5, with a possible D match to TRBD1 (5 bases). Germline CDR1 is KGHDR and CDR2 is SFDVKD. This CDR3 is 17 amino acids long. Trimming took off 2 bases at V and 7 bases at J, with 20 bases between the two ends. CDR3 residues: CATSDYEGRTADQPQHF. For the CDR3, the DNA is TGTGCCACCAGTGATTACGAGGGGAGGACGGCAGACCAGCCCCAGCATTTT.